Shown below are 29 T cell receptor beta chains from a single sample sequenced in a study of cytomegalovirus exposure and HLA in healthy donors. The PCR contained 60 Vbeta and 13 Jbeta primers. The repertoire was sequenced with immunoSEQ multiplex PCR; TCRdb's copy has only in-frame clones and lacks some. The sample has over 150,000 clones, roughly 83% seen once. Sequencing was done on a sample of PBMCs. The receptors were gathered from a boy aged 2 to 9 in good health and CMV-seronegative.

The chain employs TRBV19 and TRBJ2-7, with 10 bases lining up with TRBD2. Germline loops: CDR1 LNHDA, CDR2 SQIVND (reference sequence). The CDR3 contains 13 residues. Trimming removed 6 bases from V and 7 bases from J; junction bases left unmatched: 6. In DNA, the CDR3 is TGTGCCAGTAGACTAGCGGGACAGAGGGAGCAGTACTTC. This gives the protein CASRLAGQREQYF.

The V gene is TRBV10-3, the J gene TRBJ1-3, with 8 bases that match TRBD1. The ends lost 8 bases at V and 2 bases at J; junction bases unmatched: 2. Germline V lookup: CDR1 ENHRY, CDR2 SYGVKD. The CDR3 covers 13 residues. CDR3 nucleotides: TGTGCCATCGGACAGGGAGCTGGAAACACCATATATTTT. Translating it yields CAIGQGAGNTIYF.

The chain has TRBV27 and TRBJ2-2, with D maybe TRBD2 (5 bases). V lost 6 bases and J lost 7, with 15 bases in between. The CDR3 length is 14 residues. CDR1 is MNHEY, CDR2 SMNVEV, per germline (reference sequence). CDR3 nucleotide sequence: TGTGCCAGCAGGGCCAACCGGGGTTTCGGGGAGCTGTTTTTT. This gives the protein CASRANRGFGELFF.

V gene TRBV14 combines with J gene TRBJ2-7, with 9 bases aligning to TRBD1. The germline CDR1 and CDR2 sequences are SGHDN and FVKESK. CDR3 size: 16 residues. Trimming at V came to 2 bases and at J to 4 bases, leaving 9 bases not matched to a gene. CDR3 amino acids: CASSQSRGQGQYEQYF. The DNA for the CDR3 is TGTGCCAGCAGCCAAAGTAGAGGACAGGGGCAATACGAGCAGTACTTC.

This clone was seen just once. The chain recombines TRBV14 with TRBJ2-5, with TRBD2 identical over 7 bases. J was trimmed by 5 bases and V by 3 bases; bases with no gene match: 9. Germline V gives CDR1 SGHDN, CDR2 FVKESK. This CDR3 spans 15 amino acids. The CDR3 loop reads CASSHRTRVGETQYF. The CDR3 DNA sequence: TGTGCCAGCAGCCACCGGACTAGAGTAGGCGAGACCCAGTACTTC.

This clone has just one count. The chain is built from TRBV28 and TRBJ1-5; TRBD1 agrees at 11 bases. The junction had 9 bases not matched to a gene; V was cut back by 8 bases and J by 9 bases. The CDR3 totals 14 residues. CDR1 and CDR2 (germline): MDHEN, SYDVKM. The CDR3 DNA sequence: TGTGCCAGCCTCCCCCGGGACAGGGGGGGGCCCCAGCATTTT. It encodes CASLPRDRGGPQHF.

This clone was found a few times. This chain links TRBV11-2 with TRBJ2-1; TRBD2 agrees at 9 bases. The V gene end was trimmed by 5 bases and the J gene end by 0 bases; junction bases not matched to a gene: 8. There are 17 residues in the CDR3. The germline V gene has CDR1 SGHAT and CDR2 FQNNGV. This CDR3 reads CASSPSGTSHSYNEQFF. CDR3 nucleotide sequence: TGTGCCAGCAGCCCCTCCGGGACTAGCCACTCCTACAATGAGCAGTTCTTC.

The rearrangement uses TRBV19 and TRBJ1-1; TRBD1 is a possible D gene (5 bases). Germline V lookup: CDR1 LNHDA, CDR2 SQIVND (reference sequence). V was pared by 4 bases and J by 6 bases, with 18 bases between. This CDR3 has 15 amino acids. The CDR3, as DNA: TGTGCCAGTAGTACACCGGGACGGGAGGGACCTGAAGCTTTCTTT. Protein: CASSTPGREGPEAFF.

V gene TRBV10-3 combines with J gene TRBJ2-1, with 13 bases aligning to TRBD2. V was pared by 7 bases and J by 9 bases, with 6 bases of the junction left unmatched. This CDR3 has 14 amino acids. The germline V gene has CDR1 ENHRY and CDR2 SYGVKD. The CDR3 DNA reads TGTGCCATCAAAGGACTAGCGGGAGCGGGTGAGCAGTTCTTC. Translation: CAIKGLAGAGEQFF.

CDR3 amino acids: CAWSAGGEGNIQYF. The CDR3 region has the DNA TGTGCCTGGAGTGCAGGGGGCGAGGGGAACATTCAGTACTTC. The chain links TRBV30 to TRBJ2-4, with 8 bases aligning to TRBD1. CDR3 length: 14 amino acids. The germline CDR1 and CDR2 sequences are GTSNPN and SVGIG (reference sequence). With 1 base clipped from V and 7 bases from J, the junction kept 6 bases outside the gene matches. Supplemented by reference TRBV30 and TRBJ2-4, the full variable domain reads SQTIHQWPATLVQPVGSPLSLECTVEGTSNPNLYWYRQAAGRGLQLLFYSVGIGQISSEVPQNLSASRPQDRQFILSSKKLLLSDSGFYLCAWSAGGEGNIQYFGAGTRLSVL.

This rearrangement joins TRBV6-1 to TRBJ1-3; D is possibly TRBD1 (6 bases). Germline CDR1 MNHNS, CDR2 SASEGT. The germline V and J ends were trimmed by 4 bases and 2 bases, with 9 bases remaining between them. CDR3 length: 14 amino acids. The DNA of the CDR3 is TGTGCCAGCAGTGTAGACAGGACTGGAAACACCATATATTTT. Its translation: CASSVDRTGNTIYF.

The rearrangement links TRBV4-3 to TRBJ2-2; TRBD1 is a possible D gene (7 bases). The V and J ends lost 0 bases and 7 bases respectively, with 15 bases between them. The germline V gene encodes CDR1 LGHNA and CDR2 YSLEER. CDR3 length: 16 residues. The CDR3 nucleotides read TGCGCCAGCAGCCAAGAGATCTCAGGGGGGATCGGGGAGCTGTTTTTT. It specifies CASSQEISGGIGELFF.

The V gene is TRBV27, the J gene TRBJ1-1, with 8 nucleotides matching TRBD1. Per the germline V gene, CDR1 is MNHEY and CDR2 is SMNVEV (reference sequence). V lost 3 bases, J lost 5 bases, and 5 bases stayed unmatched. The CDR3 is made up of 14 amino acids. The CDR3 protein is CASSFRQGSTEAFF. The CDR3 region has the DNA TGTGCCAGCAGTTTTAGACAGGGGAGTACTGAAGCTTTCTTT.

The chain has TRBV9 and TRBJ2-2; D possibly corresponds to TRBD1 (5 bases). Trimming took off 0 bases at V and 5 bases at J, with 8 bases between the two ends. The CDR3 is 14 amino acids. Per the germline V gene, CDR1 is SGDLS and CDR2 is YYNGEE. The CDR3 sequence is CASSVVAGTGELFF. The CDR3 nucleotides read TGTGCCAGCAGCGTAGTGGCAGGGACCGGGGAGCTGTTTTTT. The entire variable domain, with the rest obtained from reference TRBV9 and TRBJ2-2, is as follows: DSGVTQTPKHLITATGQRVTLRCSPRSGDLSVYWYQQSLDQGLQFLIQYYNGEERAKGNILERFSAQQFPDLHSELNLSSLELGDSALYFCASSVVAGTGELFFGEGSRLTVL.

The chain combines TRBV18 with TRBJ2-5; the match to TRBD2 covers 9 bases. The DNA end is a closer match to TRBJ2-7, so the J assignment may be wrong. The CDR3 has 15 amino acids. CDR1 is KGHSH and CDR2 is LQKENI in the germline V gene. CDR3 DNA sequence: TGTGCCAGCTCAGCCCTAGCGGGGCCGTCGGACGAGCAGTACTTC. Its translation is CASSALAGPSDEQYF.

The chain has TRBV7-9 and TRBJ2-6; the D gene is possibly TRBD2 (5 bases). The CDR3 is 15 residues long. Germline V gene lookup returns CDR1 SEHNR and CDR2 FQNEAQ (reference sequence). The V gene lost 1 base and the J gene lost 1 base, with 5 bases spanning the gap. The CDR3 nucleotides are TGTGCCAGCAGCTTAGAGCGGTCTGGGGCCAACGTCCTGACTTTC. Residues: CASSLERSGANVLTF.

DNA of the CDR3: TGTGCCAGCAGCTCGTGGGAGGGGAACACTGAAGCTTTCTTT. Its translation is CASSSWEGNTEAFF. The J gene is TRBJ1-1, the V gene TRBV5-8; D remains ambiguous. The germline V gene has CDR1 SGHTS and CDR2 YDEGEE. With 3 bases removed from V and 1 base from J, the gap between germline ends came to 10 bases. This CDR3 has 14 amino acids.

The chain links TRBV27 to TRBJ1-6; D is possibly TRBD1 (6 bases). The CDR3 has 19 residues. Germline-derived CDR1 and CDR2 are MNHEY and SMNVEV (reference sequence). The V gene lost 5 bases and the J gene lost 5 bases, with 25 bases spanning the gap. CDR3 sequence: CASSPLERLGGQDNSPLHF. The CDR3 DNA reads TGTGCCAGCAGTCCCTTGGAACGCCTTGGGGGCCAGGATAATTCACCCCTCCACTTT.

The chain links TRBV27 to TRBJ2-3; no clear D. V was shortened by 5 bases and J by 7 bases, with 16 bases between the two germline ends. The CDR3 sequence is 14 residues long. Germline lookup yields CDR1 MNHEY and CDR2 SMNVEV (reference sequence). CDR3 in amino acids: CASSPLGFLNTQYF. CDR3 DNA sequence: TGTGCCAGCAGTCCCCTAGGCTTTCTAAATACGCAGTATTTT.

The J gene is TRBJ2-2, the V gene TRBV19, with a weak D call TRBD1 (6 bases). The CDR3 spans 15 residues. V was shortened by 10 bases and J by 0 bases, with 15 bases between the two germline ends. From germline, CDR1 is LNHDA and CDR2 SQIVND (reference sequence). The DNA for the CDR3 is TGTGCCACCCATCGGACAGCTACGAACACCGGGGAGCTGTTTTTT. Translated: CATHRTATNTGELFF. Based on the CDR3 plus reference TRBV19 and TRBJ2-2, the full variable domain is DGGITQSPKYLFRKEGQNVTLSCEQNLNHDAMYWYRQDPGQGLRLIYYSQIVNDFQKGDIAEGYSVSREKKESFPLTVTSAQKNPTAFYLCATHRTATNTGELFFGEGSRLTVL.

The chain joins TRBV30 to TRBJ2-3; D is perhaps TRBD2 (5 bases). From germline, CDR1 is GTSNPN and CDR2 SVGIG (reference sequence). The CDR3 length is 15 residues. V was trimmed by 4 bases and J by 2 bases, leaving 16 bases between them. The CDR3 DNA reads TGTGCCTGGACATTAGGACTTGCCCCCACAGATACGCAGTATTTT. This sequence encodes CAWTLGLAPTDTQYF.

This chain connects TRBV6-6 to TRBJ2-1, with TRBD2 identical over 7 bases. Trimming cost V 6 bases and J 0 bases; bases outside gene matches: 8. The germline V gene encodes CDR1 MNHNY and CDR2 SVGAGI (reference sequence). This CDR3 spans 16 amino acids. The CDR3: CASSPGGPRSYNEQFF. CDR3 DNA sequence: TGTGCCAGCAGCCCGGGGGGACCACGCTCCTACAATGAGCAGTTCTTC.

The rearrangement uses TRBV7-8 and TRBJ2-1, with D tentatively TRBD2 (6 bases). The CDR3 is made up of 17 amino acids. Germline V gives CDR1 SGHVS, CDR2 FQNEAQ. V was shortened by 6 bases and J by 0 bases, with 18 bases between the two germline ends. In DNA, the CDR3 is TGTGCCAGCAGGGCAAGGCTGACTAGGAGCTCCTACAATGAGCAGTTCTTC. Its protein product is CASRARLTRSSYNEQFF. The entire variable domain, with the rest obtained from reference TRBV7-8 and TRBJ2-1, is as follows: GAGVSQSPRYKVAKRGQDVALRCDPISGHVSLFWYQQALGQGPEFLTYFQNEAQLDKSGLPSDRFFAERPEGSVSTLKIQRTQQEDSAVYLCASRARLTRSSYNEQFFGPGTRLTVL.

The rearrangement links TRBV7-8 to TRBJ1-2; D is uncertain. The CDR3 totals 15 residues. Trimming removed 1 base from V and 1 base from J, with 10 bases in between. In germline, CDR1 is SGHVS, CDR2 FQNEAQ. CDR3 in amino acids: CASSLEGRGNYGYTF. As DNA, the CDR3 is TGTGCCAGCAGCTTAGAAGGCCGGGGTAACTATGGCTACACCTTC.

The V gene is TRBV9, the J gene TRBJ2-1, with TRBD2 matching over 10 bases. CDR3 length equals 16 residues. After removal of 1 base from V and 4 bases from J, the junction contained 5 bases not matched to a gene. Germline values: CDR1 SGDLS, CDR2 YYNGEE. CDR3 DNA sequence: TGTGCCAGCAGCGTAACAGCGGGAGGGAGATACAATGAGCAGTTCTTC. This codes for CASSVTAGGRYNEQFF.

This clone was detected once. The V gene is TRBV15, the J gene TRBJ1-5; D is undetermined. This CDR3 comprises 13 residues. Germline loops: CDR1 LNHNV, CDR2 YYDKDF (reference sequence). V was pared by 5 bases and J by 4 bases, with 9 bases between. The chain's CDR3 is CATSLFPNQPQHF. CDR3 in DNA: TGTGCCACCAGCCTTTTCCCTAATCAGCCCCAGCATTTT. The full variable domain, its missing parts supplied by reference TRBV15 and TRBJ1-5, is DAMVIQNPRYQVTQFGKPVTLSCSQTLNHNVMYWYQQKSSQAPKLLFHYYDKDFNNEADTPDNFQSRRPNTSFCFLDIRSPGLGDTAMYLCATSLFPNQPQHFGDGTRLSIL.

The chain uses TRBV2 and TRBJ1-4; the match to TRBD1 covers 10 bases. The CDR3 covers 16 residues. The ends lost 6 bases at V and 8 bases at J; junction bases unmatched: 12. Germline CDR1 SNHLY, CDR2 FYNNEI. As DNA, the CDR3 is TGTGCCAGCAGCCCCGGGACAGGGGCCTCCGGAGAAAAACTGTTTTTT. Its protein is CASSPGTGASGEKLFF.

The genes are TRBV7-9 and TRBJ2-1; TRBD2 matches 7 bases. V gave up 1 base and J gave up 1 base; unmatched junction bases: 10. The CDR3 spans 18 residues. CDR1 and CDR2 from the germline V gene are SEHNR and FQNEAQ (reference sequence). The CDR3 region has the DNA TGTGCCAGCAGCTTAGTTAGGCGAGCGGGATCATCCTACAATGAGCAGTTCTTC. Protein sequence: CASSLVRRAGSSYNEQFF.

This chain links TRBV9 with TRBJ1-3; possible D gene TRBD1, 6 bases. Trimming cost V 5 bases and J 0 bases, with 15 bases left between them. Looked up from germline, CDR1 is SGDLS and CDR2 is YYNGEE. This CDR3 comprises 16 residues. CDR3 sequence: CASSNDGTISGNTIYF. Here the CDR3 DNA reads TGTGCCAGCAGTAACGACGGGACAATCTCTGGAAACACCATATATTTT.